One and the same sample provided the 18 T cell receptor beta chains below, sequenced in a study of shared clonotypes between healthy human individuals. This table comes from immunoSEQ multiplex PCR, and its TCRdb copy is limited to in-frame clones, with some not included. Among 500,000 to 550,000 clones listed, approximately 94% were seen once. The sequencing input was naive CD4+ T cells sorted from blood. Subset given: CD45RA+ positively selected. The receptor source for this set is a woman in her twenties or thirties in good health.

The gene calls are TRBV5-1 and TRBJ2-7; the match to TRBD2 covers 11 bases. V lost 0 bases, J lost 4 bases, and 6 bases stayed unmatched. The length of the CDR3 is 16 residues. Per the germline V gene, CDR1 is SGHRS and CDR2 is YFSETQ. CDR3 nucleotides: TGCGCCAGCAGCTTGGCCAAGGGACTAGCGGATTACGAGCAGTACTTC. This codes for CASSLAKGLADYEQYF.

The chain combines TRBV10-3 with TRBJ1-4; 9 bases agree with TRBD1. Germline V CDR1 and CDR2: ENHRY, SYGVKD. CDR3 size: 14 residues. J was trimmed by 7 bases and V by 4 bases; bases with no gene match: 4. The CDR3 protein is CAISGDRASEKLFF. CDR3 DNA sequence: TGTGCCATCAGTGGGGACAGGGCTAGTGAAAAACTGTTTTTT.

This chain connects TRBV28 to TRBJ1-1; possibly TRBD1 for D (6 bases). V lost 2 bases and J lost 1, with 11 bases in between. In germline, CDR1 is MDHEN, CDR2 SYDVKM. This CDR3 comprises 15 residues. The CDR3 reads CASSLGSGANTEAFF. The CDR3 nucleotides are TGTGCCAGCAGTTTAGGCTCGGGGGCGAACACTGAAGCTTTCTTT.

V usage is TRBV28 and J usage is TRBJ2-5; TRBD2 is a possible D gene (6 bases). The germline V and J ends were trimmed by 6 bases and 3 bases, with 14 bases remaining between them. Germline assignment: CDR1 MDHEN and CDR2 SYDVKM. The CDR3 is made up of 14 amino acids. The CDR3 region has the DNA TGTGCCAGCAGACCCTGGTCGGGGGAAGAGACCCAGTACTTC. As protein: CASRPWSGEETQYF.

Remarks on this clone: The sample has other DNA sequences that encode this CDR3 too. The chain couples TRBV5-1 to TRBJ1-5, with D possibly matching TRBD1 (5 bases). Per germline, CDR1 SGHRS and CDR2 YFSETQ. The ends were cut back, 4 bases at V and 5 bases at J, with 10 bases in the middle. This CDR3 has 13 amino acids. This chain's CDR3 is CASSLTGDQPQHF. The CDR3 nucleotides read TGCGCCAGCAGCCTTACAGGCGATCAGCCCCAGCATTTT.

The rearrangement links TRBV5-1 to TRBJ2-5; a possible D gene is TRBD2 (6 bases). The J call is uncertain, as TRBJ2-7 better fits the DNA end. Germline CDR1 reads SGHRS; CDR2 reads YFSETQ. The CDR3 is 14 amino acids. This CDR3 reads CASSTGTSTYEQYF. The CDR3 DNA follows: TGCGCCAGCAGCACCGGGACTTCCACCTACGAGCAGTACTTC.

The count of this clone is one. The rearrangement uses TRBV6-5 and TRBJ2-7, with 10 bases fitting TRBD2. The germline V gene encodes CDR1 MNHEY and CDR2 SVGAGI. V was pared by 6 bases and J by 0 bases, with 5 bases of the junction left unmatched. The CDR3 is made up of 15 amino acids. CDR3 nucleotides: TGTGCCAGCAGGCGCCTAGCGGGAGACTCCTACGAGCAGTACTTC. The encoded protein is CASRRLAGDSYEQYF.

This chain joins TRBV27 and TRBJ1-1; D possibly corresponds to TRBD1 (5 bases). This CDR3 is 16 amino acids long. V lost 2 bases and J 0 bases, leaving 13 bases between the germline ends. The germline V gene has CDR1 MNHEY and CDR2 SMNVEV (reference sequence). This CDR3 is CASSLGQGILNTEAFF. The DNA for the CDR3 is TGTGCCAGCAGTTTAGGGCAGGGAATTTTGAACACTGAAGCTTTCTTT.

The chain links TRBV19 to TRBJ1-5; D is unclear. Per germline, CDR1 LNHDA and CDR2 SQIVND (reference sequence). The V end lost 4 bases, the J end lost 2 bases, and 12 bases lay between the germline ends. This CDR3 is built from 15 residues. The CDR3 here is CASSNLRFGNQPQHF. The CDR3 DNA is TGTGCCAGTAGTAATTTGCGCTTCGGCAATCAGCCCCAGCATTTT.

This chain joins TRBV4-2 and TRBJ2-7; 7 nucleotides align to TRBD1. The trim removed 1 base at V and 3 bases at J, leaving 6 bases unmatched. The CDR3 runs 15 residues. CDR1 and CDR2 from the germline V gene are LGHNA and YNFKEQ. CDR3 sequence: CASSQVTGENYEQYF. The CDR3, as DNA: TGTGCCAGCAGCCAAGTCACAGGGGAAAACTACGAGCAGTACTTC.

A single count supports this clone. The same CDR3 also results from other DNA sequences found in this sample. The chain couples TRBV5-1 to TRBJ1-5, with no clear D. The germline V gene encodes CDR1 SGHRS and CDR2 YFSETQ. The CDR3 length is 15 residues. Trimming removed 5 bases at V and 0 bases at J, with 12 bases between. The CDR3 sequence is CASSLDGNSNQPQHF. The CDR3 DNA follows: TGCGCCAGCAGTTTAGACGGGAATAGCAATCAGCCCCAGCATTTT. Full variable domain (remainder filled in from reference TRBV5-1 and TRBJ1-5): KAGVTQTPRYLIKTRGQQVTLSCSPISGHRSVSWYQQTPGQGLQFLFEYFSETQRNKGNFPGRFSGRQFSNSRSEMNVSTLELGDSALYLCASSLDGNSNQPQHFGDGTRLSIL.

The chain couples TRBV1 to TRBJ2-7; no DNA check was done on the table's D call, TRBD2. TRBV1 is assigned pseudogene status. The CDR3 consists of 15 residues. In DNA, the CDR3 is TGCACCAGCAGCCAGACCGTGGATTTTGCGGGCGAGCAGTACTTC. Translated: CTSSQTVDFAGEQYF.

This chain links TRBV7-9 with TRBJ2-7, with D possibly being TRBD1 or TRBD2 (5 bases each). From germline, CDR1 is SEHNR and CDR2 FQNEAQ (reference sequence). V was cut by 5 bases and J by 4 bases, with 15 bases left in between. This CDR3 is 14 amino acids long. This CDR3 is CASSPSGDPYEQYF. The DNA for the CDR3 is TGTGCCAGCAGCCCTAGTGGGGACCCTTACGAGCAGTACTTC.

Concerning this clone: One junction end disagrees with the germline gene, perhaps due to a read error. This rearrangement joins TRBV5-1 to TRBJ2-5; D unresolved. This CDR3 spans 13 amino acids. The germline CDR1 and CDR2 sequences are SGHRS and YFSETQ. CDR3 sequence reads: CTSSLVPQETQYF. CDR3 in DNA: TGCACCAGCAGCTTGGTCCCTCAAGAGACCCAGTACTTC.

This clone appeared a single time. V is TRBV19 and J is TRBJ2-5, with a tentative D call TRBD1 (5 bases). The CDR3 is made up of 14 amino acids. V lost 2 bases and J 1 base, leaving 8 bases between the germline ends. The germline V gene has CDR1 LNHDA and CDR2 SQIVND (reference sequence). This chain's CDR3 is CASSIRTSQETQYF. The CDR3 DNA reads TGTGCCAGTAGTATAAGGACATCCCAAGAGACCCAGTACTTC.

About this clone: The sample has other DNA sequences that encode this CDR3 too. This chain connects TRBV19 to TRBJ1-5; 7 nucleotides agree with TRBD1. Germline V gives CDR1 LNHDA, CDR2 SQIVND (reference sequence). Losses at the gene ends were 5 bases for V and 4 bases for J; bases not matched to a gene: 5. This CDR3 contains 14 residues. CDR3 region: CASSGQGGNQPQHF. The CDR3, as DNA: TGTGCCAGTAGTGGGCAGGGGGGTAATCAGCCCCAGCATTTT.

The gene calls are TRBV15 and TRBJ2-6; TRBD1 might be the D (6 bases). CDR1 is LNHNV and CDR2 is YYDKDF in the germline V gene (reference sequence). V lost 5 bases, J lost 8 bases, and 16 bases lay in between. The CDR3 sequence is 15 residues long. The CDR3 region has the DNA TGTGCCACCAGCGAGGGCCAGAGGGGGACCAACGTCCTGACTTTC. Its translation: CATSEGQRGTNVLTF.

The rearrangement joins TRBV28 to TRBJ1-2, with D perhaps TRBD1 (5 bases). V shed 5 bases and J shed 4 bases, with 8 bases lying between them. This CDR3 has 12 amino acids. Germline loops: CDR1 MDHEN, CDR2 SYDVKM. The CDR3 is CASSNQGYGYTF. CDR3 bases: TGTGCCAGCAGTAATCAGGGCTATGGCTACACCTTC.